Each of the 9 T cell receptor beta chains below was sequenced from the same sample in a study of blood T cell repertoires in COVID-19. The repertoire was sequenced with immunoSEQ multiplex PCR; TCRdb's copy has only in-frame clones and lacks some. This table holds 150,000 to 200,000 clones, around 87% found once. Sequenced: peripheral blood. The receptors shown here come from a man in his forties or fifties with active or convalescent COVID-19.

This sequence joins TRBV2 and TRBJ2-1, with 8 bases fitting TRBD2. The length of the CDR3 is 15 residues. The germline V gene has CDR1 SNHLY and CDR2 FYNNEI. J gave up 10 bases and V 5 bases, and 13 bases lay outside the gene matches. CDR3 nucleotides: TGTGCCAGCAGTACCCCCCACGGGGGGGCTGCCGAGCAGTTCTTC. This gives the protein CASSTPHGGAAEQFF.

The CDR3 reads CASSEALLYGTSGGPSEQFF. DNA of the CDR3: TGTGCCAGCAGTGAAGCGCTTTTGTACGGGACTAGCGGGGGGCCGTCGGAGCAGTTCTTC. The gene calls are TRBV2 and TRBJ2-1; the match to TRBD2 covers 15 bases. Trimming removed 0 bases from V and 10 bases from J; junction bases left unmatched: 16. The CDR3 contains 20 residues. Germline CDR1 SNHLY, CDR2 FYNNEI.

CDR3 DNA: TGTGCCAGCAGCTTACGGACAGGGGACTACGAGCAGTACTTC. Protein product: CASSLRTGDYEQYF. V gene TRBV11-3 combines with J gene TRBJ2-7; 9 bases are shared with TRBD1. V lost 2 bases to trimming and J lost 3 bases; unmatched junction nucleotides: 2. This CDR3 region has 14 residues. Per germline, CDR1 SGHNT and CDR2 YENEEA.

This clone was seen just once. The V and J genes are TRBV7-8 and TRBJ1-2; tentative D call: TRBD1 (5 bases). There are 13 residues in the CDR3. Between the trimmed V and J ends, which lost 3 bases and 5 bases, there was a span of 10 bases. Germline CDR1 reads SGHVS; CDR2 reads FQNEAQ. CDR3 sequence (DNA): TGTGCCAGCAGCTTTACCAGGGAATATGGCTACACCTTC. The encoded protein is CASSFTREYGYTF.

This clone came up once. The rearrangement uses TRBV28 and TRBJ2-1; possibly TRBD1 for D (6 bases). V was trimmed by 7 bases and J by 0 bases, leaving 10 bases between them. CDR1 is MDHEN, CDR2 SYDVKM, per germline. This CDR3 comprises 14 residues. CDR3 loop: CASIRGGSYNEQFF. The CDR3 DNA sequence: TGTGCCAGCATTCGAGGGGGCTCCTACAATGAGCAGTTCTTC.

The chain joins TRBV14 to TRBJ2-2; the D is unclear. The CDR3 is 13 amino acids. V gave up 1 base and J gave up 6 bases, with 6 bases separating them. CDR1 SGHDN and CDR2 FVKESK come from the germline V gene. This CDR3 is CASSQARSGELFF. The CDR3 DNA is TGTGCCAGCAGCCAAGCTAGGTCCGGGGAGCTGTTTTTT.

CDR3 sequence: CASSQVGENTEAFF. The CDR3 nucleotides are TGTGCCAGCAGCCAAGTCGGGGAGAACACTGAAGCTTTCTTT. V gene TRBV3-1 (or the pseudogene TRBV3-2) combines with J gene TRBJ1-1; D gene uncertain. This CDR3 comprises 14 residues. The germline V and J ends were trimmed by 1 base and 1 base, with 7 bases remaining between them. Per germline, CDR1 LGHDT and CDR2 YNNKEL (reference sequence).

The chain combines TRBV19 with TRBJ2-1; maybe TRBD2 (5 bases). The CDR3 totals 14 residues. With 8 bases removed from V and 7 bases from J, the gap between germline ends came to 18 bases. Germline CDR1 LNHDA, CDR2 SQIVND (reference sequence). CDR3: CASAGVGEWNEQFF. For the CDR3, the DNA is TGTGCCAGTGCCGGGGTAGGTGAGTGGAATGAGCAGTTCTTC.

The gene calls are TRBV28 and TRBJ2-7; 14 nucleotides line up with TRBD2. This CDR3 comprises 15 residues. V lost 8 bases, J lost 7 bases, and 10 bases stayed unmatched. Germline V lookup: CDR1 MDHEN, CDR2 SYDVKM. CDR3 nucleotide sequence: TGTGCCAGCGGAAACCGACTAGCGGGGGGGCGTGAGCAGTACTTC. Amino acids: CASGNRLAGGREQYF.